This T cell receptor (beta chain) is drawn from a study of T cell repertoires in cytomegalovirus infection. Study summary: In the study, CMV epitopes included recently identified HLA-C-restricted and well-studied HLA-B-restricted ones. CMV infection plus the matching HLA type was flagged by public TCR beta signatures.

Study outcomes and limitations: CMV-specific TCR beta clonotypes restricted by HLA-C dominated the ex vivo response. People with CMV and the relevant HLA were identified by cumulative public TCR beta family frequency.

This clonotype has only one observation. The antigen is unknown. A single record per CDR3 protein comes from TCRdb applying MiXCR to the reads. The data contain roughly 120,000 distinct CDR3 sequences, 32% of them singletons. V lost 3 bases to trimming and J lost 3 bases, with 10 bases between them. CDR3 length equals 15 residues. Germline V lookup: CDR1 SGHKS, CDR2 YYEKEE (reference sequence). The chain recombines TRBV5-5 with TRBJ1-6; tentatively, D is TRBD1 (5 bases). Sequences were derived from CD8+ T cells from cultured PBMCs, sampled from culture after CMV antigen stimulation. This sequence was found in a human donor in good health (CMV status not recorded). Some clones in this sample may be carry-over from other donors' samples. CDR3 in DNA: TGTGCCAGCAGCTCCGCTGACAGCTATAATTCACCCCTCCACTTT. Translating gives CASSSADSYNSPLHF.